This T cell receptor beta chain was captured by sequencing in a study of blood T cells in healthy people across ages. Combining a sample-barcoded 5' primer with a J-beta primer mix, a second PCR ran for roughly 6 to 12 cycles. Sequencing of every sample gave 3 million or more CDR3-containing paired-end reads. TCRdb independently ran MiXCR on the 5' RACE reads; one entry per CDR3 protein. The repertoire holds 780,000 or so distinct CDR3 sequences, with 50% to 65% as singletons. Ranging in age from roughly 6 to 100, the donors were healthy Caucasian individuals from Russia. This clonotype has more than one count but fewer than ten. V trimming: 3 bases; J trimming: 0 bases; junction bases outside the gene matches: 11. Germline V gives CDR1 SQVTM, CDR2 ANQGSEA. There are 19 residues in the CDR3.

Specimen: blood. The receptor was derived from an elderly man in good health. The chain is built from TRBV29-1 and TRBJ2-1; 13 bases are a match to TRBD2. The CDR3 DNA sequence: TGCAGCGTTGAGGGCGGGGGACTAGCGGGAAGAAGCTCCTACAATGAGCAGTTCTTC. Translation gives CSVEGGGLAGRSSYNEQFF.